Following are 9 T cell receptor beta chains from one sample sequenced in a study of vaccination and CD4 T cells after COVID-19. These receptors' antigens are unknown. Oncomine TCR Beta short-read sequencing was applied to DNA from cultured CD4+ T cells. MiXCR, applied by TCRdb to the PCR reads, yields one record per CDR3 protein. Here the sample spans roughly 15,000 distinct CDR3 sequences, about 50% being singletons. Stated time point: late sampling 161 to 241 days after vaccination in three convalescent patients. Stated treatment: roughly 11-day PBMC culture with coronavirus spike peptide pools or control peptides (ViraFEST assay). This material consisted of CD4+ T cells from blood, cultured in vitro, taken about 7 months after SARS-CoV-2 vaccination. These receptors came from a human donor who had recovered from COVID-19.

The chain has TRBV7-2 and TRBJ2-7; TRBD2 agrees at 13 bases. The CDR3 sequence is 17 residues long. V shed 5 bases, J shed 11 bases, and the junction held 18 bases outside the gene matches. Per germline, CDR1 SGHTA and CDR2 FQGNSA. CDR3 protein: CASSAHRTGTSGAKEYF. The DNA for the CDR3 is TGTGCCAGCAGCGCACATCGGACCGGGACTAGCGGGGCCAAGGAGTACTTC.

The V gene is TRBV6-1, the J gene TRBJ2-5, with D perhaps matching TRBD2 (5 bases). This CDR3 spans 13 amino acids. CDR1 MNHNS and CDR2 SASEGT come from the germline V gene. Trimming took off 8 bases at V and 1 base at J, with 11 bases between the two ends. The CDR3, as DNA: TGTGCCAGCTGTAGGGCGGGCCAAGAGACCCAGTACTTC. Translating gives CASCRAGQETQYF.

The chain's CDR3 is CAWSEGVAPVNEQFF. Written as DNA, the CDR3 is TGTGCCTGGAGTGAGGGGGTAGCCCCGGTCAATGAGCAGTTCTTC. The V and J genes are TRBV30 and TRBJ2-1; maybe TRBD1 (6 bases). Germline V gene data show CDR1 as GTSNPN and CDR2 as SVGIG (reference sequence). The V end was cut by 1 base, the J end by 6 bases, with 16 bases between. This CDR3 comprises 15 residues.

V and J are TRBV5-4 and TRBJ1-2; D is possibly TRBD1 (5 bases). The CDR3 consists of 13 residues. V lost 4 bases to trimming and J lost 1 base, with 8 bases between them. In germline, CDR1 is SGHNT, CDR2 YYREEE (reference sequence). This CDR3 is CASSPDSNYGYTF. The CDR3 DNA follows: TGTGCCAGCAGCCCCGACAGTAACTATGGCTACACCTTC. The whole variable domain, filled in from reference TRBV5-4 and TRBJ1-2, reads ETGVTQSPTHLIKTRGQQVTLRCSSQSGHNTVSWYQQALGQGPQFIFQYYREEENGRGNFPPRFSGLQFPNYSSELNVNALELDDSALYLCASSPDSNYGYTFGSGTRLTVV.

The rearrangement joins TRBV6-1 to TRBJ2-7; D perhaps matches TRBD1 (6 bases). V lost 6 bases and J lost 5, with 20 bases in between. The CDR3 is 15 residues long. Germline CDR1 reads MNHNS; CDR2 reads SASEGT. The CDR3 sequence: CASSLETYRAHEQYF. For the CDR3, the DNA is TGTGCCAGCAGCCTAGAAACATACAGGGCCCACGAGCAGTACTTC.

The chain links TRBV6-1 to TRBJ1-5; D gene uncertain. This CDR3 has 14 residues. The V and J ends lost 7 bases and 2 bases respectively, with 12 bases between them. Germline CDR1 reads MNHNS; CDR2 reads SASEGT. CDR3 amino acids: CASNAAGGNQPQHF. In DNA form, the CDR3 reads TGTGCCAGCAATGCCGCCGGGGGCAATCAGCCCCAGCATTTT.

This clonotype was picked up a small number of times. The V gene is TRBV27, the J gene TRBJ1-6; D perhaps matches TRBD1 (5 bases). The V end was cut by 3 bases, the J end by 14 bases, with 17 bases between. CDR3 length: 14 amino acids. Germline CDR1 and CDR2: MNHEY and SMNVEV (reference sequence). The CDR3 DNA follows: TGTGCCAGCAGTTTTCCCGGGCCAGGGTTGACCCTCCACTTT. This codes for CASSFPGPGLTLHF.

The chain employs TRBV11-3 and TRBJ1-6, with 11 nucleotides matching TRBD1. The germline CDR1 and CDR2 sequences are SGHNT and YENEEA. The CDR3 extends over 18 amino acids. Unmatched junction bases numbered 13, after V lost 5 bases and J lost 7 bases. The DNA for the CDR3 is TGTGCCAGCAGCCGACACGCCGGGACAGGGGGTTGGAATTCACCCCTCCACTTT. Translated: CASSRHAGTGGWNSPLHF.

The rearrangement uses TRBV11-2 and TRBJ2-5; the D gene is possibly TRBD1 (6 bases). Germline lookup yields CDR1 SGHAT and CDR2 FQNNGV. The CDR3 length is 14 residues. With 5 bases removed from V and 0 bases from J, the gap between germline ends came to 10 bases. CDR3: CASSQGQYQETQYF. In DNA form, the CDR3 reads TGTGCCAGCAGCCAAGGACAGTACCAAGAGACCCAGTACTTC.